A selection of T cell receptor beta chains follows, all from one sample in a study of blood T cell repertoires in COVID-19. Libraries were prepared by immunoSEQ multiplex PCR; TCRdb keeps only in-frame clonotypes and omits some of them. The profile covers more than 85,000 clones, with around 90% appearing a single time and about 4% taken by the ten largest. The specimen was peripheral blood. These receptors were collected from a man aged 18 to 35 with acute or convalescent COVID-19. Both conserved end residues are part of each CDR3. The order of the fields is clone size, V gene, J gene, D gene, CDR3 protein, CDR3 DNA. The D gene is left open where the match is weak. Expanded clones get a size class; other rows say once, few or many, or leave the size out.

abundance: .
v_gene: TRBV7-9
j_gene: TRBJ2-5
d_gene: TRBD1
CDR3aa: CASSGGTGMETQYF
CDR3nt: TGTGCCAGCAGCGGAGGGACAGGGATGGAGACCCAGTACTTC

abundance: .
v_gene: TRBV6-4
j_gene: TRBJ1-5
d_gene: TRBD1
CDR3aa: CASSRGPNQPQHF
CDR3nt: TGTGCCAGCAGCAGGGGGCCCAATCAGCCCCAGCATTTT

abundance: .
v_gene: TRBV2
j_gene: TRBJ2-7
d_gene: TRBD1
CDR3aa: CASSGTGAYEQYF
CDR3nt: TGTGCCAGCAGTGGGACAGGGGCCTACGAGCAGTACTTC

abundance: .
v_gene: TRBV18
j_gene: TRBJ1-1
d_gene: TRBD1
CDR3aa: CASSLDRGDTEAFF
CDR3nt: TGTGCCAGCTCGCTCGACAGGGGGGACACTGAAGCTTTCTTT

abundance: .
v_gene: TRBV9
j_gene: TRBJ2-2
d_gene: TRBD2
CDR3aa: CASSVAAGGPNTGELFF
CDR3nt: TGTGCCAGCAGCGTAGCAGCGGGAGGGCCTAACACCGGGGAGCTGTTTTTT

abundance: .
v_gene: TRBV18
j_gene: TRBJ2-2
d_gene: .
CDR3aa: CASSSSPYTESDTGELFF
CDR3nt: TGTGCCAGCTCATCAAGCCCTTATACGGAGTCTGACACCGGGGAGCTGTTTTTT

abundance: few
v_gene: TRBV7-9
j_gene: TRBJ1-2
d_gene: .
CDR3aa: CASSLEQGLGYTF
CDR3nt: TGTGCCAGCAGCTTAGAACAGGGTCTGGGCTACACCTTC

abundance: .
v_gene: TRBV30
j_gene: TRBJ2-3
d_gene: TRBD1
CDR3aa: CAWMRQGASTDTQYF
CDR3nt: TGTGCCTGGATGAGACAGGGAGCTAGCACAGATACGCAGTATTTT

abundance: few
v_gene: TRBV4-1
j_gene: TRBJ2-1
d_gene: TRBD2
CDR3aa: CASSPGLADNNEQFF
CDR3nt: TGCGCCAGCAGCCCGGGACTAGCGGATAACAATGAGCAGTTCTTC

abundance: .
v_gene: TRBV27
j_gene: TRBJ1-1
d_gene: TRBD1
CDR3aa: CASSLRQGVRYTEAFF
CDR3nt: TGTGCCAGCAGTTTGAGACAGGGAGTTAGGTACACTGAAGCTTTCTTT

abundance: .
v_gene: TRBV30
j_gene: TRBJ1-6
d_gene: .
CDR3aa: CAWSVPPRDSPLHF
CDR3nt: TGTGCCTGGAGTGTTCCCCCGAGGGATTCACCCCTCCACTTT

abundance: .
v_gene: TRBV2
j_gene: TRBJ1-1
d_gene: TRBD1
CDR3aa: CASSLGTGGRYTEAFF
CDR3nt: TGTGCCAGCAGTCTTGGTACAGGGGGCAGATACACTGAAGCTTTCTTT

abundance: .
v_gene: TRBV9
j_gene: TRBJ2-3
d_gene: TRBD2
CDR3aa: CASSRTSGRANADTQYF
CDR3nt: TGTGCCAGCAGCCGGACTAGCGGGAGGGCCAACGCAGATACGCAGTATTTT

abundance: .
v_gene: TRBV5-6
j_gene: TRBJ1-4
d_gene: .
CDR3aa: CASSLARGIRANEKLFF
CDR3nt: TGTGCCAGCAGCTTGGCCCGGGGGATCAGAGCTAATGAAAAACTGTTTTTT